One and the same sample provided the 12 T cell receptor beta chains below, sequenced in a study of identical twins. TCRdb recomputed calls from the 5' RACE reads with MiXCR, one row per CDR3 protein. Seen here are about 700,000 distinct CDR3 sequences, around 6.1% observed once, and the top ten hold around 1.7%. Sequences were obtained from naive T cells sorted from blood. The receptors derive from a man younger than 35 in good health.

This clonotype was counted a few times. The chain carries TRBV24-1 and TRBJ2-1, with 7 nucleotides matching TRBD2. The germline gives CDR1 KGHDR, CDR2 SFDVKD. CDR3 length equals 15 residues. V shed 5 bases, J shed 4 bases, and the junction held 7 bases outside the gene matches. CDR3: CATSVAGEAYNEQFF. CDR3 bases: TGTGCCACCAGTGTCGCGGGAGAGGCTTACAATGAGCAGTTCTTC.

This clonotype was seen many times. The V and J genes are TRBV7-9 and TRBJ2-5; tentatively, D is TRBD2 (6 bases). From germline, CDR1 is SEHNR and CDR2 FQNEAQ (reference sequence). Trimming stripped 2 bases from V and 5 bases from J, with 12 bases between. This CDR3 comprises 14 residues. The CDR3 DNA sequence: TGTGCCAGCAGCTTATTGTCCAGCGGGGAGACCCAGTACTTC. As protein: CASSLLSSGETQYF.

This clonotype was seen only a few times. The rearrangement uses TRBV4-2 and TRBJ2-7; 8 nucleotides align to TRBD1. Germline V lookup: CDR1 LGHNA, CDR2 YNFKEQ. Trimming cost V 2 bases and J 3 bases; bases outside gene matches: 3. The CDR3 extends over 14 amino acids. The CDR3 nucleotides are TGTGCCAGCAGCCAAATCGGACAGGGCTACGAGCAGTACTTC. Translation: CASSQIGQGYEQYF.

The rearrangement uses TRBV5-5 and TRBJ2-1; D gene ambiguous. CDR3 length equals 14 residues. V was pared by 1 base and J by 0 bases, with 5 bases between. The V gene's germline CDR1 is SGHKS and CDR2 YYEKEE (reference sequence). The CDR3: CASSLRYSYNEQFF. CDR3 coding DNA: TGTGCCAGCAGCTTGCGTTACTCCTACAATGAGCAGTTCTTC.

The CDR3 sequence: CASSSVAATNQPQHF. Written as DNA, the CDR3 is TGTGCCAGTAGTTCTGTCGCAGCTACCAATCAGCCCCAGCATTTT. J is TRBJ1-5 and V is TRBV19, with no clear D. The CDR3 length is 15 residues. Germline CDR1 and CDR2: LNHDA and SQIVND (reference sequence). Trimming took off 5 bases at V and 3 bases at J, with 14 bases between the two ends. Drawing the rest from reference TRBV19 and TRBJ1-5, the complete variable domain is DGGITQSPKYLFRKEGQNVTLSCEQNLNHDAMYWYRQDPGQGLRLIYYSQIVNDFQKGDIAEGYSVSREKKESFPLTVTSAQKNPTAFYLCASSSVAATNQPQHFGDGTRLSIL.

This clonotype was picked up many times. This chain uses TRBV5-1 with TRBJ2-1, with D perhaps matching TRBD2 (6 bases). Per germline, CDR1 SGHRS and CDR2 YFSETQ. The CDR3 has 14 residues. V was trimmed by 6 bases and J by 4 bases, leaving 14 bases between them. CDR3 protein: CASNPQRAYNEQFF. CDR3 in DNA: TGCGCCAGCAACCCCCAGCGGGCTTACAATGAGCAGTTCTTC.

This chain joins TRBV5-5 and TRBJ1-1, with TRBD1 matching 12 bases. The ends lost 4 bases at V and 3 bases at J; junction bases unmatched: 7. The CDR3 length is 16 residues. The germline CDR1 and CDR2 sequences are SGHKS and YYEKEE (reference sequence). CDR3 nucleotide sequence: TGTGCCAGCAGCCTAGGGACAGGGGGCGCGGACACTGAAGCTTTCTTT. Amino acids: CASSLGTGGADTEAFF.

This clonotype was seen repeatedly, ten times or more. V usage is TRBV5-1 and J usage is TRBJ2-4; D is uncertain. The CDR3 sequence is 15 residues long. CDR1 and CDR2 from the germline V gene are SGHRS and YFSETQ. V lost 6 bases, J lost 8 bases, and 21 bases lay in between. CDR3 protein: CASKSSYGNYDIQYF. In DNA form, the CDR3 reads TGCGCCAGCAAAAGTAGCTACGGAAATTATGACATTCAGTACTTC.

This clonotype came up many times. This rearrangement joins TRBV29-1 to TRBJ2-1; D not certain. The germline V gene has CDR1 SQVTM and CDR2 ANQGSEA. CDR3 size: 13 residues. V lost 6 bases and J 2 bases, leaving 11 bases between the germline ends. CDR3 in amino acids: CSVEQSAYNEQFF. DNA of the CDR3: TGCAGCGTGGAGCAGAGCGCCTACAATGAGCAGTTCTTC.

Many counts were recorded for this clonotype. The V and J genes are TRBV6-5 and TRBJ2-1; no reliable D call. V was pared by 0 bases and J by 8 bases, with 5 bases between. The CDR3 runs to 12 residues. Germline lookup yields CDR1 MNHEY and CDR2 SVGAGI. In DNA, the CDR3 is TGTGCCAGCAGTTACTCGAGTTATGAGCAGTTCTTC. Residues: CASSYSSYEQFF.

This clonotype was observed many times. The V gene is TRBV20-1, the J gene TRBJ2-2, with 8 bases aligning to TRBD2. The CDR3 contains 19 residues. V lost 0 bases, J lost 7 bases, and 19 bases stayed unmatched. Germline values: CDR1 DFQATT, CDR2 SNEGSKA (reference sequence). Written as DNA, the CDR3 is TGCAGTGCTAGAGATTGGAAGAAACTAGCGGAACCCTCAGGCGGGGAGCTGTTTTTT. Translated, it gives CSARDWKKLAEPSGGELFF.

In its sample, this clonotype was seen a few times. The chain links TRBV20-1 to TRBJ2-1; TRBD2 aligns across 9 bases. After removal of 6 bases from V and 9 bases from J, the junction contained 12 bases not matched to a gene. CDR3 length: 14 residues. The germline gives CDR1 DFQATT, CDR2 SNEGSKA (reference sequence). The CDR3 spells CSAPGTSKLGEQFF. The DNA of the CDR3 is TGCAGTGCCCCCGGGACTAGCAAGTTGGGTGAGCAGTTCTTC.